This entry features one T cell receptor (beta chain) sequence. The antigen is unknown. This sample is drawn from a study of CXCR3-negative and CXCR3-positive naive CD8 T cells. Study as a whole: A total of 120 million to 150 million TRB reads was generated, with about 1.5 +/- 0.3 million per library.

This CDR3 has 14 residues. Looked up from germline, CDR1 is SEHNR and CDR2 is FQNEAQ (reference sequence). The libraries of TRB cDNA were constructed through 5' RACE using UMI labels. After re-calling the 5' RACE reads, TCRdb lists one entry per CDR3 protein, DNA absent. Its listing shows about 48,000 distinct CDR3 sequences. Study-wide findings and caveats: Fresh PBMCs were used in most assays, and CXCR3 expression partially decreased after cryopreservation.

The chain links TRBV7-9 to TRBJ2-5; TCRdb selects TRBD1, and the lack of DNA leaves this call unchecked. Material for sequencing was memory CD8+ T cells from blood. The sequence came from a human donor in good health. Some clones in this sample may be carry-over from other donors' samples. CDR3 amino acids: CASGLADRAETQYF.